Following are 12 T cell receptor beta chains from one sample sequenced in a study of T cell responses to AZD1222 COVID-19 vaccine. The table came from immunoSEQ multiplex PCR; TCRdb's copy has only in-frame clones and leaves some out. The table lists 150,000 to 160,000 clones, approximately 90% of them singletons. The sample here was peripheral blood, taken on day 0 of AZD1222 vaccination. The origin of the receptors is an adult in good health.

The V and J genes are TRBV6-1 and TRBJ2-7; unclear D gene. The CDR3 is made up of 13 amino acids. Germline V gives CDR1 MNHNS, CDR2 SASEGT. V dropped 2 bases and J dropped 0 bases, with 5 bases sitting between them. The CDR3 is CASSEPSSYEQYF. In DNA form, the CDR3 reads TGTGCCAGCAGTGAACCGAGCTCCTACGAGCAGTACTTC.

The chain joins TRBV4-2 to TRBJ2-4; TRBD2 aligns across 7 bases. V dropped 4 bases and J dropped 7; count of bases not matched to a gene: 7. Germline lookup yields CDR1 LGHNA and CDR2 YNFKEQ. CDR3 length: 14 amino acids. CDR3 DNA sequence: TGTGCCAGCAGCCTACGACTAGCCGGTAACATTCAGTACTTC. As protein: CASSLRLAGNIQYF.

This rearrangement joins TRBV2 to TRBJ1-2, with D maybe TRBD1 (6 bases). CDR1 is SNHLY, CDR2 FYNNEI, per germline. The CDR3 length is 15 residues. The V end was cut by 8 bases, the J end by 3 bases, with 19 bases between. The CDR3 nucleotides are TGTGCCAGCGGACGACAGGTCCTAGAGGACTATGGCTACACCTTC. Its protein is CASGRQVLEDYGYTF.

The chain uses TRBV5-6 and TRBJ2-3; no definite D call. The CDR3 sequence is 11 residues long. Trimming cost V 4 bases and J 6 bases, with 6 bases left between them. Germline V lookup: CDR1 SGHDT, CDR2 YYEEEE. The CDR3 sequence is CASSTADTQYF. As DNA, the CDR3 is TGTGCCAGCAGCACGGCTGATACGCAGTATTTT.

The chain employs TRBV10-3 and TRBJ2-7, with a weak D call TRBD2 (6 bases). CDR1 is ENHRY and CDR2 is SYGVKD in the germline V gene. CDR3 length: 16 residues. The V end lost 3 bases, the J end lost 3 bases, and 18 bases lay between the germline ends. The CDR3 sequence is CAISDSGTGGYYEQYF. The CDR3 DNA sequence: TGTGCCATCAGTGATTCCGGGACCGGAGGGTACTACGAGCAGTACTTC.

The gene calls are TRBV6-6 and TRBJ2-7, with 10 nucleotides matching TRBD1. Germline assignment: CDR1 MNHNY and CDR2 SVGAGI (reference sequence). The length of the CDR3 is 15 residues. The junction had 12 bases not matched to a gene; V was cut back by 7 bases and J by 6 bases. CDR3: CASTPSGTGASEQYF. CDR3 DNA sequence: TGTGCCAGCACGCCATCCGGGACAGGGGCCTCCGAGCAGTACTTC.

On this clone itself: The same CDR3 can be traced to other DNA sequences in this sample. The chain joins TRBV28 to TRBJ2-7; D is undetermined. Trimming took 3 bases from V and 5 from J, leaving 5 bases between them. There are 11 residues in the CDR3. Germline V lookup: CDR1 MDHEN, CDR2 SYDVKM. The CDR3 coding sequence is TGTGCCAGCAGTTTTCGCGACGAGCAGTACTTC. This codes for CASSFRDEQYF.

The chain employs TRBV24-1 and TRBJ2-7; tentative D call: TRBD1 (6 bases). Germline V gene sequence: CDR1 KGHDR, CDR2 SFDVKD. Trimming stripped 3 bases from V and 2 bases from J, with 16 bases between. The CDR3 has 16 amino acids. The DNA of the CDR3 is TGTGCCACCAGTGATCCGAGGGTGACAGGTACCTACGAGCAGTACTTC. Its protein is CATSDPRVTGTYEQYF.

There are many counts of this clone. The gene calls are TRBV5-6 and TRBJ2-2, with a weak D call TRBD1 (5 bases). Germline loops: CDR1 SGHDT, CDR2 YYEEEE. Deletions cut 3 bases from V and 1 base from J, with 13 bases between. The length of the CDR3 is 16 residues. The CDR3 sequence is CASSSLTEMNTGELFF. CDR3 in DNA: TGTGCCAGCAGCTCGTTGACAGAGATGAACACCGGGGAGCTGTTTTTT.

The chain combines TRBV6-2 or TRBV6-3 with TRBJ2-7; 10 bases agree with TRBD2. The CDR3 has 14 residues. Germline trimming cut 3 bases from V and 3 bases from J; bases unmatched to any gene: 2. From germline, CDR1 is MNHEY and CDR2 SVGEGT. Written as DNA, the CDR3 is TGTGCCAGCAGTTATACTAGCGGGGTCTACGAGCAGTACTTC. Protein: CASSYTSGVYEQYF.

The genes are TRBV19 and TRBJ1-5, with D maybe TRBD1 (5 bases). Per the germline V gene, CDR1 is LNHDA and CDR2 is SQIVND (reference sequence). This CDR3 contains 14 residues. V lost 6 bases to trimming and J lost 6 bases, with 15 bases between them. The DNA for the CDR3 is TGTGCCAGTAGCCTTCTGGGGCAGAGTCAGCCCCAGCATTTT. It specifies CASSLLGQSQPQHF. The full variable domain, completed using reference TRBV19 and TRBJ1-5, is DGGITQSPKYLFRKEGQNVTLSCEQNLNHDAMYWYRQDPGQGLRLIYYSQIVNDFQKGDIAEGYSVSREKKESFPLTVTSAQKNPTAFYLCASSLLGQSQPQHFGDGTRLSIL.

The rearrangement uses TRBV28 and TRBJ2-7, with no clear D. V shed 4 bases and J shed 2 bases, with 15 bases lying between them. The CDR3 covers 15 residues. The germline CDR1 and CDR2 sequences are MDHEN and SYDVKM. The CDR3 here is CASSSPKSLTYEQYF. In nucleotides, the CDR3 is TGTGCCAGCAGTTCGCCGAAGTCCCTCACCTACGAGCAGTACTTC.